The source of this T cell receptor (beta chain) is a study of cytomegalovirus exposure and HLA in healthy donors (dated by TCRdb to the late 2010s). Regarding the complete study: An earlier analysis of roughly 500 of the donors reported 250 to 300 Gb of sequence data and 100 million to 130 million unique TCR beta sequences from about 200 million T cells. A later analysis re-examined previously published TCR beta repertoires from more than 550 donors and added high-resolution HLA genotyping to investigate patterns of TCR occurrence. An earlier analysis of some 600 of the donors applied high-throughput TCR beta sequencing to assess whether each TCR beta V gene segment acted as functional or pseudogenic. Besides the first cohort of hundreds of subjects, a separate validation cohort made up of about 120 different subjects was used. All discovery cohort repertoires had been generated on a single sequencing platform. Of the roughly 420 genotyped donors, 70% to 90% were placed in the genetic ancestry cluster associated with self-reported Caucasian donors. The study aimed to test whether signatures of past pathogen exposure could be identified by cataloging public T cell receptors. Class I and class II HLA loci were covered by the typing at four-digit resolution. Four to six DR-DQ haplotypes were handled as single units for association and clustering because linkage in the cohort was strong. Rather than drawing on any new phenotypic data, the later analysis identified candidate immune exposures from TCR beta sequences and the way those sequences occurred across donors. High-throughput TCR immunosequencing, statistical association of individual TCRs with disease status, and machine learning were combined to predict cytomegalovirus infection status. A later genetic analysis took genome-wide SNP genotypes for about 55% of the roughly 670 donors and used that subset as a discovery cohort. Using immunosequencing, the study profiled T cell repertoires from 640 or so subjects and related those repertoires to cytomegalovirus serostatus. Among several hundred genotyped donors of the cohort, an average of around 250,000 unique TCR beta nucleotide sequences was sequenced per donor, of which about 19% were non-productive. Approximately 310 gigabases of sequencing data and around 85 million unique TCR sequences made up an early release that covered several hundred HLA-typed donors. Typing coverage varied by locus: 629-630 donors for A, B, C, DRB1 and DQB1; under 550 for DQA1; around 610 for DPA1; roughly 470 for DPB1. Donor age, sex, ethnicity and CMV serostatus were collected together with the repertoire data.

Preparation of the library involved the immunoSEQ multiplex PCR assay. For the multiplex PCR, a mixture combining 60 forward primers for TCR Vbeta segments and 13 reverse primers for TCR Jbeta segments was used. The CDR3 region of rearranged TCR beta genes was amplified from genomic DNA with a multiplex PCR assay. Amplified TCR beta libraries were sequenced as 87-base-pair reads on the Illumina HiSeq System. On the authors' methods: A later analysis tallied approximately 87 million unique TCR beta chains across the 650 to 750 repertoires, and around 10 million of those chains were shared by two or more donors. A nearest-neighbor algorithm error-corrected the raw reads and collapsed the reads into unique sequences, merging closely related sequences to remove PCR and sequencing errors. Alignment of CDR3 sequences to IMGT reference sequences was used to assign V, D and J gene segments. For a sequence to be retained, a match of at least six nucleotides to both a V gene segment and a J gene segment was required. A rearrangement was called productive if the CDR3 had no stop codons and remained in frame with V and J, and every other rearrangement was called non-productive. Following IMGT convention, CDR3 was defined as the stretch from the second conserved V-encoded cysteine to the conserved J-encoded phenylalanine. In an earlier analysis of just under 600 of the donors, sequences lacking an unambiguous match to a single V gene segment were excluded. In an earlier analysis of about 590 of the donors, a V segment was called functional when productive rearrangements were above 56.7%, and segregating when the standard deviation between donors exceeded 5%. A statistical classification framework was developed to diagnose cytomegalovirus status using the catalog of TCR beta chain sequences. In a later analysis, TCR nucleotide sequences were compared against IMGT/GENE-DB human TR gene sequences so that V and J genes could be assigned. Using the TCRdist pipeline, a later analysis assigned CDR3 sequences along with most-parsimonious VDJ recombination scenarios. A later analysis defined each TCR beta chain by its CDR3 amino acid sequence plus V-gene family, and excluded reads lacking a unique V-gene family. To address suspected cross-contamination and a sequencing artifact, a later analysis removed 592 highly shared, low-generation-probability nucleotide sequences. For each public chain, a later analysis derived a clonal expansion index from normalized ranks of inferred template counts within each repertoire. A later analysis computed generation probabilities with a VDJ recombination model fitted to out-of-frame rearrangements, and checked the results against IGoR. Hypergeometric tests were used in a later analysis to score TCR-TCR, TCR-HLA and TCR-CMV co-occurrence, with a repertoire-size bias correction applied to the TCR pairs. In a later analysis, false discovery rates were estimated by permuting HLA or CMV assignments 20 times. In a later analysis, co-occurring TCRs were grouped using DBSCAN, and TCRdist sequence similarity was added for clustering within HLA-allele-positive subsets. Co-occurrence clustering excluded repertoires with fewer than 30,000 or more than 120,000 public chains, plus five with anomalous nucleotide sharing. The table was pulled from immuneACCESS by TCRdb, which kept in-frame rearrangements only. Such tables lose some clones; where checked, under half of the loss comes from unresolved V genes, and the rest has no known cause. V and J calls plus clone size are reproduced from that table; the DNA served to infer D and trimming. This sample is represented by over 100,000 clones; about three fifths of them were singletons. The ten most abundant clones make up 9% to 10% of the sample.

The cohort was made up of around 720 healthy bone marrow donors. At the time of sampling, all cohort members were nominally healthy, though unrecorded immune exposures were likely present. The donor was CMV seropositive and belonged to the group of about 290 seropositive cohort members. A peripheral blood sample was provided by each donor, and peripheral blood mononuclear cells were used for TCR beta sequencing. Genomic DNA was extracted from the blood cell samples with the Qiagen DNeasy Blood Extraction Kit. This clone was detected once. Its specific antigen is unknown. No quality values exist for individual bases; no much larger clone is one base distant. V has 1 base trimmed and J has 11 bases trimmed; junction bases matching no gene number 8. Looking up the germline V gene (reference sequence) yields CDR1 SEHNR and CDR2 FQNEAQ. The CDR3, cysteine through phenylalanine, is 14 amino acids long. Only CDR3 DNA is held: 42 bases, read in frame from base 1.

Points the paper makes about the study in general: Several of the top co-occurrence clusters appeared to be linked to parvovirus B19, influenza, CMV and Epstein-Barr virus, according to a later analysis. The earlier analysis of approximately 540 of the donors excluded some 16 rarely observed V segments, including chromosome 9 orphons, because counts were too low. A cluster of highly shared sequence variants was judged likely to be a technical artifact of the sequencing pipeline. In a later analysis, the rate of TCR association differed among HLA loci, with DRB1 alleles having the most associated TCRs and HLA-C alleles having the fewest. The 87-base-pair reads could not distinguish some IMGT-functional V segments, including TRBV6-2 and TRBV6-3, so those segments were excluded. According to the authors, the approach could potentially be generalized to other disease states and immunological phenotypes. In this cohort, only TCR beta chains were sequenced, and detectable features were limited by the absence of alpha or paired-chain data. In a later analysis, HLA-associated TCR beta chains showed more clonal expansion and lower generation probabilities than non-associated chains that were equally common. Assigning TCR associations to individual alleles was difficult when HLA alleles, especially DR and DQ, strongly co-occurred. In the study, approximately 160 TCR beta chains were listed as associated with cytomegalovirus. Most CMV-associated TCR beta chains appeared to be HLA-restricted in a later analysis, and the HLA associations seemed to be driven largely by CMV exposure. A further reported finding was that TCR beta sequences accurately predicted the HLA-A and HLA-B alleles for most subjects in the first cohort. In an earlier analysis of some 640 of the donors, most TCR beta V segments were observed in productive rearrangements about 87% or about 30% of the time, broadly matching IMGT annotations. Because some donors lacked HLA typing at each locus, the association tests relied only on the typed subset. CMV serostatus was the only immune exposure information available for the cohort. The classifier was reported to diagnose cytomegalovirus status with high specificity and sensitivity in both the original cohort and the validation cohort. In a later analysis, 15,000 to 20,000 TCR beta sequences were associated with specific HLA alleles at a false discovery rate of 0.05. V-gene and J-gene trimming of TCR beta chains was associated with a missense DCLRE1C variant in a later genetic analysis, and the association was replicated in an independent cohort. Linkage disequilibrium might explain the correlated functional status among segregating V segments, but an unknown experimental factor could not be ruled out. In a later genetic analysis, fewer N-insertions in productive TCRs were reported among donors in an Asian-associated ancestry cluster than the roughly 640-donor mean. Roughly uniform sequencing depth across donors was assumed in presence/absence analyses, although this assumption may not hold. In vitro tests confirmed that a few of the cytomegalovirus-associated TCR beta chains recognize cytomegalovirus antigens. While some public TCRs were present in many individuals, most TCR sequences turned up only very rarely across donors.

The sample was PBMCs. The chain joins TRBV7-9 to TRBJ1-5; a stretch of 7 junction bases matches TRBD1. This clonotype was obtained from a man aged 40-50 years in good health and CMV-seropositive. The DNA sequence is as follows: TGTGCCAGCAGCTTAGGAGGGGGCATTCTTGCCCAGCATTTT. The encoded protein is CASSLGGGILAQHF.